One and the same sample provided the 24 T cell receptor beta chains below, sequenced in a study of STAT5B mutations in CD4+ large granular lymphocyte leukemia. Only in-frame clones appear in the TCRdb table, and some are missing; sequencing was by immunoSEQ multiplex PCR. In the table there are over 30,000 clones, roughly 79% of which are singletons. Material: CD4+ T cells from blood buffy coats. These TCRs come from a human donor in good health.

Only a few counts were recorded for this clone. The chain is built from TRBV6-5 and TRBJ2-7; the match to TRBD2 covers 9 bases. The CDR3 contains 15 residues. The J segment lost 5 bases and the V segment lost 0 bases, leaving 5 bases of the junction unmatched. Germline CDR1 is MNHEY and CDR2 is SVGAGI. The CDR3, as DNA: TGTGCCAGCAGTTACTCGAGCCTAGCGGGGCACGAGCAGTACTTC. Its translation is CASSYSSLAGHEQYF.

As for this clone: Other DNA sequences within the sample encode an identical CDR3. This chain links TRBV6-5 with TRBJ1-3; D remains unclear. The CDR3 covers 14 residues. Germline loops: CDR1 MNHEY, CDR2 SVGAGI. Trimming shortened V by 6 bases and J by 1 base, and 10 bases separated the two germline ends. The CDR3 DNA reads TGTGCCAGCAGATTTACGGGGTCTGGAAACACCATATATTTT. Translation: CASRFTGSGNTIYF.

The V and J genes are TRBV19 and TRBJ2-1, with TRBD2 identical over 16 bases. Trimming at V came to 4 bases and at J to 7 bases, leaving 1 base not matched to a gene. Germline V lookup: CDR1 LNHDA, CDR2 SQIVND (reference sequence). The CDR3 runs 15 residues. DNA of the CDR3: TGTGCCAGTAGTACGGGACTAGCGGGAGGGAATGAGCAGTTCTTC. Amino acids: CASSTGLAGGNEQFF.

The gene calls are TRBV7-2 and TRBJ2-7; D is ambiguous. The germline V gene has CDR1 SGHTA and CDR2 FQGNSA. The CDR3 sequence is 14 residues long. V lost 0 bases, J lost 2 bases, and 8 bases lay in between. CDR3 protein: CASSLAPGPYEQYF. CDR3 sequence (DNA): TGTGCCAGCAGCTTAGCGCCGGGCCCCTACGAGCAGTACTTC. Drawing the rest from reference TRBV7-2 and TRBJ2-7, the complete variable domain is GAGVSQSPSNKVTEKGKDVELRCDPISGHTALYWYRQSLGQGLEFLIYFQGNSAPDKSGLPSDRFSAERTGGSVSTLTIQRTQQEDSAVYLCASSLAPGPYEQYFGPGTRLTVT.

The chain couples TRBV6-5 to TRBJ1-1, with 8 bases identical to TRBD1. V lost 8 bases, J lost 0 bases, and 5 bases stayed unmatched. Germline loops: CDR1 MNHEY, CDR2 SVGAGI. The CDR3 length is 14 residues. The CDR3 spells CASGRTGLNTEAFF. The DNA of the CDR3 is TGTGCCAGCGGGAGGACAGGGCTGAACACTGAAGCTTTCTTT.

This chain joins TRBV19 and TRBJ2-1; 7 bases align to TRBD2. Germline V CDR1 and CDR2: LNHDA, SQIVND (reference sequence). Trimming took 10 bases from V and 3 from J; bases not matched to a gene: 12. The CDR3 contains 15 residues. CDR3: CATRQLADLYNEQFF. The CDR3 DNA sequence: TGTGCCACGCGGCAGCTAGCGGACCTCTACAATGAGCAGTTCTTC. Complete variable domain (other parts from reference TRBV19 and TRBJ2-1): DGGITQSPKYLFRKEGQNVTLSCEQNLNHDAMYWYRQDPGQGLRLIYYSQIVNDFQKGDIAEGYSVSREKKESFPLTVTSAQKNPTAFYLCATRQLADLYNEQFFGPGTRLTVL.

This rearrangement joins TRBV5-6 to TRBJ2-7; D may correspond to TRBD1 or TRBD2 (6 bases each). V gave up 4 bases and J gave up 3 bases, with 14 bases separating them. CDR3 length equals 14 residues. CDR1 and CDR2 from the germline V gene are SGHDT and YYEEEE. The DNA for the CDR3 is TGTGCCAGCAGCCGGGGGCGGGCGGGCTACGAGCAGTACTTC. It encodes CASSRGRAGYEQYF.

This clone was detected a few times. V and J are TRBV5-5 and TRBJ2-7, with a weak D call TRBD2 (7 bases). CDR1 is SGHKS, CDR2 YYEKEE, per germline (reference sequence). V shed 0 bases and J shed 6 bases, with 13 bases lying between them. The CDR3 extends over 14 amino acids. The CDR3: CASSLVAGAGEQYF. Written as DNA, the CDR3 is TGTGCCAGCAGCTTGGTTGCGGGGGCAGGCGAGCAGTACTTC.

V is TRBV7-6 and J is TRBJ1-2, with 7 bases lining up with TRBD1. The CDR3 extends over 14 amino acids. Germline CDR1 and CDR2: SGHVS and FNYEAQ. V was pared by 1 base and J by 8 bases, with 7 bases of the junction left unmatched. DNA for the CDR3: TGTGCCAGCAGCTTAGGGACAGGACCCCGGGGCTACACCTTC. It specifies CASSLGTGPRGYTF. Complete variable domain (other parts from reference TRBV7-6 and TRBJ1-2): GAGVSQSPRYKVTKRGQDVALRCDPISGHVSLYWYRQALGQGPEFLTYFNYEAQQDKSGLPNDRFSAERPEGSISTLTIQRTEQRDSAMYRCASSLGTGPRGYTFGSGTRLTVV.

This rearrangement joins TRBV6-5 to TRBJ1-2; D remains unclear. V was clipped by 6 bases and J by 5 bases, with 13 bases between them. The CDR3 covers 13 residues. The V gene's germline CDR1 is MNHEY and CDR2 SVGAGI. CDR3 sequence: CASSRDKEYGYTF. The CDR3 coding sequence is TGTGCCAGCAGCCGTGACAAGGAATATGGCTACACCTTC.

A few counts support this clone. This chain uses TRBV5-4 with TRBJ1-1; D call uncertain. Between the trimmed V and J ends, which lost 0 bases and 6 bases, there was a span of 12 bases. The CDR3 has 14 amino acids. Germline-derived CDR1 and CDR2 are SGHNT and YYREEE (reference sequence). Here the CDR3 reads CASSLALGRPEAFF. DNA of the CDR3: TGTGCCAGCAGCTTGGCCCTAGGGCGACCTGAAGCTTTCTTT.

The chain combines TRBV5-6 with TRBJ1-2, with 7 bases fitting TRBD1. CDR3 length equals 14 residues. V lost 5 bases, J lost 4 bases, and 8 bases stayed unmatched. Germline V CDR1 and CDR2: SGHDT, YYEEEE. The CDR3 protein is CASRKTGFSYGYTF. The CDR3 coding sequence is TGTGCCAGCAGAAAGACAGGGTTTAGCTATGGCTACACCTTC.

The V and J genes are TRBV4-1 and TRBJ1-2; 7 positions agree with TRBD1. This CDR3 region has 15 residues. The V gene's germline CDR1 is MGHRA and CDR2 YSYEKL. J lost 4 bases, V lost 4 bases, and 9 bases had no gene match. The CDR3: CASSLSTGWIYGYTF. Here the CDR3 DNA reads TGCGCCAGCAGCCTATCGACAGGGTGGATCTATGGCTACACCTTC.

The chain couples TRBV18 to TRBJ2-6, with D perhaps TRBD2 (6 bases). Germline lookup yields CDR1 KGHSH and CDR2 LQKENI. This CDR3 has 17 residues. V lost 1 base to trimming and J lost 0 bases, with 10 bases between them. CDR3 in amino acids: CASSPRAGFSGANVLTF. Here the CDR3 DNA reads TGTGCCAGCTCACCACGGGCGGGATTCTCTGGGGCCAACGTCCTGACTTTC.

J is TRBJ2-7 and V is TRBV9, with 8 bases fitting TRBD2. With V trimmed by 0 bases and J by 6 bases, 8 bases remained unmatched. The germline gives CDR1 SGDLS, CDR2 YYNGEE. CDR3 length equals 15 residues. The CDR3 is CASSVGREGRGEQYF. The CDR3 nucleotides are TGTGCCAGCAGCGTAGGACGGGAGGGCCGCGGCGAGCAGTACTTC. The whole variable domain, remainder taken from reference TRBV9 and TRBJ2-7, is DSGVTQTPKHLITATGQRVTLRCSPRSGDLSVYWYQQSLDQGLQFLIQYYNGEERAKGNILERFSAQQFPDLHSELNLSSLELGDSALYFCASSVGREGRGEQYFGPGTRLTVT.

This rearrangement joins TRBV6-5 to TRBJ1-1; tentatively, D is TRBD1 (6 bases). From germline, CDR1 is MNHEY and CDR2 SVGAGI. This CDR3 contains 11 residues. V was pared by 6 bases and J by 11 bases, with 13 bases between. The CDR3 region is CASRTQGLAFF. The CDR3, as DNA: TGTGCCAGCAGAACTCAGGGGTTGGCTTTCTTT.

The chain employs TRBV6-1 and TRBJ2-1, with D hard to call. CDR3 length equals 11 residues. CDR1 and CDR2 (germline): MNHNS, SASEGT. Trimming took off 5 bases at V and 9 bases at J, with 8 bases between the two ends. The CDR3 here is CASSRPSEQFF. The CDR3 region has the DNA TGTGCCAGCAGTCGACCGAGTGAGCAGTTCTTC.

The V gene is TRBV29-1, the J gene TRBJ2-1; D may be TRBD1 (6 bases). This CDR3 contains 14 residues. Germline values: CDR1 SQVTM, CDR2 ANQGSEA. V was cut by 1 base and J by 7 bases, with 14 bases left in between. The chain's CDR3 is CSVEAPGVKNEQFF. CDR3 in DNA: TGCAGCGTTGAAGCCCCAGGGGTTAAGAATGAGCAGTTCTTC.

The J gene is TRBJ2-1, the V gene TRBV4-3; a possible D gene is TRBD2 (7 bases). Germline V CDR1 and CDR2: LGHNA, YSLEER. The CDR3 sequence is 18 residues long. V shed 3 bases and J shed 2 bases, with 20 bases lying between them. The CDR3 loop is CASSQRGRGMGTYNEQFF. The CDR3 DNA reads TGCGCCAGCAGCCAGCGGGGGCGCGGGATGGGAACCTACAATGAGCAGTTCTTC.

The rearrangement uses TRBV7-9 and TRBJ1-4, with 7 bases identical to TRBD1. V shed 1 base and J 3 bases; nucleotides not matched to a gene: 8. CDR1 and CDR2 (germline): SEHNR, FQNEAQ (reference sequence). The CDR3 extends over 17 amino acids. The CDR3 loop is CASSLGQGVSANEKLFF. The CDR3 DNA follows: TGTGCCAGCAGCTTAGGACAGGGAGTTTCGGCTAATGAAAAACTGTTTTTT.

The V gene is TRBV7-9, the J gene TRBJ2-7; weak D call: TRBD1 (6 bases). With 2 bases removed from V and 6 bases from J, the gap between germline ends came to 14 bases. This CDR3 region has 14 residues. The germline V gene encodes CDR1 SEHNR and CDR2 FQNEAQ (reference sequence). The chain's CDR3 is CASSLTAGASEQYF. In DNA form, the CDR3 reads TGTGCCAGCAGCTTAACTGCAGGGGCCTCCGAGCAGTACTTC.

The chain employs TRBV28 and TRBJ1-2; 8 positions agree with TRBD1. CDR1 MDHEN and CDR2 SYDVKM come from the germline V gene. Losses at the gene ends were 4 bases for V and 4 bases for J; bases not matched to a gene: 11. The CDR3 loop spans 16 amino acids. The DNA of the CDR3 is TGTGCCAGCAGTTCGGTGACAGGGGACTTATTCTATGGCTACACCTTC. Translated: CASSSVTGDLFYGYTF.

The chain uses TRBV28 and TRBJ1-6, with D possibly matching TRBD1 (5 bases). The CDR3 sequence is 16 residues long. With 3 bases removed from V and 0 bases from J, the gap between germline ends came to 9 bases. CDR1 is MDHEN, CDR2 SYDVKM, per germline. CDR3 nucleotide sequence: TGTGCCAGCAGTTTCTACCAGGGCTCCTATAATTCACCCCTCCACTTT. Translation: CASSFYQGSYNSPLHF.

The genes are TRBV11-2 and TRBJ1-1; D is unclear. The CDR3 extends over 11 amino acids. Germline loops: CDR1 SGHAT, CDR2 FQNNGV. V was clipped by 5 bases and J by 5 bases, with 6 bases between them. The CDR3 sequence is CASSPPTEAFF. The CDR3 DNA reads TGTGCCAGCAGCCCACCAACTGAAGCTTTCTTT.